This T cell receptor (beta chain) was sequenced during a study of HIV-infected children after antiretroviral therapy interruption. Unique molecular identifiers were included in an RNA-based 3' RACE TCR library. TCRdb used MiXCR to reprocess the 3' RACE reads, holding one entry per CDR3 protein. The table shows about 50,000 distinct CDR3 sequences, with about 4.3% occurring only once. This CDR3 comprises 16 residues. Concerning this clonotype: The junction departs from the called germline gene at one end, perhaps through a read error.

The sample's treatment: PENTA 11 planned treatment interruption arm or continuous ART arm. Sample: CD45RA+ CD4+ T cells from PBMCs, pooled from several time points, taken from a donor given antiretroviral therapy, either interrupted or continuous. Subset indicated: naive CD4+ CD45RA+ CD45RO- T cells. The chain carries TRBV23-1 and TRBJ2-4; possibly TRBD2 for D (6 bases). TRBV23-1 is recorded as an ORF, its role being uncertain. The sequence derives from a pool of human donors with HIV. CDR3 sequence reads: CASSLVGGVAKNIQYF. The DNA for the CDR3 is TGCGCCAGCAGCTTGGTCGGGGGAGTAGCCAAGAACATTCAGTACTTC.